The 14 T cell receptor beta chains reported below all come from one sample, sequenced in a study of immune evolution from preneoplasia to lung adenocarcinoma (dated by TCRdb to about 2021). The library was generated by the immunoSEQ multiplex PCR assay. TCRdb limited this immuneACCESS table to in-frame rearrangements with V and J called. A share of clones is missing; checked studies link under half to unresolved V genes, and the rest is unexplained. The sample includes around 2,700 clones, with 83% observed a single time. Jointly, the top ten make up approximately 8% of the sample. The sample was FFPE adjacent normal lung tissue. These receptors all come from a person aged 70 to 85 with lung adenocarcinoma.

The chain uses TRBV7-3 and TRBJ1-1, with D unclear. The CDR3 is 14 residues long. Germline-derived CDR1 and CDR2 are SGHTA and FQGTGA. With 1 base removed from V and 0 bases from J, the gap between germline ends came to 6 bases. For the CDR3, the DNA is TGTGCCAGCAGCTTAAACTCCATGAACACTGAAGCTTTCTTT. Its translation: CASSLNSMNTEAFF. The entire variable domain, with the rest obtained from reference TRBV7-3 and TRBJ1-1, is as follows: GAGVSQTPSNKVTEKGKYVELRCDPISGHTALYWYRQSLGQGPEFLIYFQGTGAADDSGLPNDRFFAVRPEGSVSTLKIQRTERGDSAVYLCASSLNSMNTEAFFGQGTRLTVV.

This chain joins TRBV4-1 and TRBJ1-3; unclear D gene. Germline-derived CDR1 and CDR2 are MGHRA and YSYEKL. CDR3 length: 16 residues. With 0 bases removed from V and 3 bases from J, the gap between germline ends came to 12 bases. CDR3 nucleotides: TGCGCCAGCAGCCAAGATTTCTTCGGGGTTGGAAACACCATATATTTT. This sequence encodes CASSQDFFGVGNTIYF.

The genes are TRBV29-1 and TRBJ1-1; D remains ambiguous. Trimming took off 7 bases at V and 5 bases at J, with 23 bases between the two ends. This CDR3 spans 15 amino acids. Germline V gene lookup returns CDR1 SQVTM and CDR2 ANQGSEA. Written as DNA, the CDR3 is TGCAGCGCCACGGGGAGCCGCGACCGTGAGACTGAAGCTTTCTTT. It encodes CSATGSRDRETEAFF.

About this clone: At one of its ends the junction is not consistent with the germline gene, which may arise from a read error. V is TRBV5-1 and J is TRBJ2-3; 11 nucleotides align to TRBD2. The CDR3 consists of 15 residues. CDR1 is SGHRS and CDR2 is YFSETQ in the germline V gene. CDR3 sequence (DNA): TGCGCTAGCAGCTATAGCGGGGGGGCGGCAGATACGCAGTATTTT. This sequence encodes CASSYSGGAADTQYF.

The rearrangement links TRBV5-1 to TRBJ2-2, with 9 bases matching TRBD1. The CDR3 spans 17 residues. V dropped 3 bases and J dropped 4; count of bases not matched to a gene: 10. CDR1 is SGHRS, CDR2 YFSETQ, per germline. In DNA form, the CDR3 reads TGCGCCAGCAGCTCAAAGGCCGGACAGGGGTTCACCGGGGAGCTGTTTTTT. Its translation: CASSSKAGQGFTGELFF.

By share, this clone ranks as large (0.1 to 1%). The gene calls are TRBV10-1 and TRBJ2-2, with D uncertain. This CDR3 spans 15 amino acids. V shed 5 bases and J shed 4 bases, with 14 bases lying between them. CDR1 and CDR2 (germline): WNHNN, SYGVQD (reference sequence). In nucleotides, the CDR3 is TGCGCCAGCAGTCCGACAAGCGTAGGCACCGGGGAGCTGTTTTTT. This translates into CASSPTSVGTGELFF.

The chain recombines TRBV6-1 with TRBJ1-2; unclear D gene. Germline V gene sequence: CDR1 MNHNS, CDR2 SASEGT. Trimming stripped 7 bases from V and 0 bases from J, with 12 bases between. There are 14 residues in the CDR3. CDR3: CASKEVNANYGYTF. CDR3 DNA sequence: TGTGCCAGCAAGGAGGTTAATGCTAACTATGGCTACACCTTC.

On this clone itself: An end of the junction does not agree with germline; a read error may underlie this. The chain has TRBV4-2 and TRBJ1-1; D gene ambiguous. The CDR3 consists of 13 residues. Germline assignment: CDR1 LGHNA and CDR2 YNFKEQ. The CDR3 DNA follows: TGTGCCAGCAGCCAAGAACGGAACACTGAAACTTTCTTT. Protein product: CASSQERNTETFF.

V and J are TRBV6-6 and TRBJ2-5; D might be TRBD1 (6 bases). From germline, CDR1 is MNHNY and CDR2 SVGAGI (reference sequence). V was shortened by 2 bases and J by 5 bases, with 15 bases between the two germline ends. This CDR3 comprises 15 residues. Here the CDR3 reads CASSYVRDMGETQYF. The CDR3, as DNA: TGTGCCAGCAGTTACGTCCGGGACATGGGGGAGACCCAGTACTTC.

CDR3 DNA sequence: TGCGCCAGCAGCCCCGAACGATCGACAGGACGACTAGCCAAAAACATTCAGTACTTC. This gives the protein CASSPERSTGRLAKNIQYF. J is TRBJ2-4 and V is TRBV5-1, with D perhaps matching TRBD1 (6 bases). This CDR3 has 19 residues. Trimming pared 4 bases from V and 0 bases from J, leaving 23 bases between. Germline loops: CDR1 SGHRS, CDR2 YFSETQ.

As regards this clone: At the DNA level, this CDR3 is encoded by other sequences in the same sample as well. The chain employs TRBV7-9 and TRBJ1-4, with D unresolved. The CDR3 is 14 residues long. Germline CDR1 and CDR2: SEHNR and FQNEAQ (reference sequence). V was pared by 3 bases and J by 6 bases, with 11 bases between. In DNA, the CDR3 is TGTGCCAGCAGCTTGCGGCGAGAGGATGAAAAACTGTTTTTT. This sequence encodes CASSLRREDEKLFF. Looking up the rest from reference TRBV7-9 and TRBJ1-4 gives the full variable domain: DTGVSQNPRHKITKRGQNVTFRCDPISEHNRLYWYRQTLGQGPEFLTYFQNEAQLEKSRLLSDRFSAERPKGSFSTLEIQRTEQGDSAMYLCASSLRREDEKLFFGSGTQLSVL.

This clone occurred once. The J gene is TRBJ1-5, the V gene TRBV23-1, with TRBD1 as a possible D gene (6 bases). TRBV23-1 is an ORF; its function is uncertain. V lost 11 bases and J lost 0, with 29 bases in between. The CDR3 length is 19 residues. As DNA, the CDR3 is TGCGCCTACAAAAGGGGACAAGGCCCCAACCCATATAGCAATCAGCCCCAGCATTTT. Translation: CAYKRGQGPNPYSNQPQHF.

J is TRBJ1-2 and V is TRBV11-2, with D possibly being TRBD1 (5 bases). The CDR3 runs to 12 residues. V lost 6 bases, J lost 4 bases, and 9 bases lay in between. Germline lookup yields CDR1 SGHAT and CDR2 FQNNGV. DNA for the CDR3: TGTGCCAGCAGGACCGACAGCTATGGCTACACCTTC. Encoded protein: CASRTDSYGYTF.

This chain joins TRBV7-3 and TRBJ2-5; TRBD2 aligns across 8 bases. Germline V lookup: CDR1 SGHTA, CDR2 FQGTGA. The CDR3 is 14 residues long. With V trimmed by 0 bases and J by 5 bases, 2 bases remained unmatched. CDR3 DNA: TGTGCCAGCAGCTTAACCGGGGGGGCGGAGACCCAGTACTTC. Its translation is CASSLTGGAETQYF.